Each of the 8 T cell receptor beta chains below was sequenced from the same sample in a study of regulatory T cells in long-lasting Graves disease. Time point reported: newly diagnosed GD, antithyroid drugs for less than 3 months. Isolated PBMC RNA provided the starting material for the TCR library. TCR beta libraries were built with iRepertoire HTBI primers and Arm-PCR of CDR3 regions. From the multiplex PCR reads, TCRdb called clonotypes with MiXCR, one entry per CDR3 protein. The sample records 550,000 to 700,000 distinct CDR3 sequences, around 16% being singletons. This sample was also put to use in a study of T cells in Graves' hyperthyroidism and ophthalmopathy.

The sequenced sample was peripheral blood mononuclear cells (PBMCs), obtained at new diagnosis, from a patient treated with antithyroid drugs. These receptors originate from a man aged 18 to 30 with Graves disease.

Worth noting for this clonotype: A far larger clone is only one base removed, so a read error is likely. The chain joins TRBV7-9 to TRBJ2-5; the D gene could be TRBD1 or TRBD2 (5 bases each). The J call may not be correct, given that the DNA end is closer to TRBJ2-1. The germline V gene has CDR1 SEHNR and CDR2 FQNEAQ (reference sequence). The CDR3 is 14 residues long. As DNA, the CDR3 is TGTGCCAGCAGCTTGGGACGGAAAGGGAGTGAGCAGTTCTTC. Amino acids: CASSLGRKGSEQFF.

This clonotype turned up a few times. The chain links TRBV15 to TRBJ1-5, with 9 positions matching TRBD1. The CDR3 length is 19 residues. The germline gives CDR1 LNHNV, CDR2 YYDKDF (reference sequence). V dropped 1 base and J dropped 7; count of bases not matched to a gene: 17. The CDR3 loop is CATSRVSLRDRESWQPQHF. CDR3 nucleotides: TGTGCCACCAGCAGAGTTTCGCTCCGGGACAGGGAGAGTTGGCAGCCCCAGCATTTT.

A note on this clonotype: The junction departs from the called germline gene at one end, perhaps through a read error. The V call is TRBV5-5, the J call TRBJ1-5; TRBD1 is a possible D gene (5 bases). The CDR3 is 13 residues long. The germline gives CDR1 SGHKS, CDR2 YYEKEE (reference sequence). The CDR3 DNA reads TGTGCCAACAGCCCGGGACCTACTCAGCCCCAGCATTTT. Protein product: CANSPGPTQPQHF. Looking up the rest from reference TRBV5-5 and TRBJ1-5 gives the full variable domain: DAGVTQSPTHLIKTRGQQVTLRCSPISGHKSVSWYQQVLGQGPQFIFQYYEKEERGRGNFPDRFSARQFPNYSSELNVNALLLGDSALYLCANSPGPTQPQHFGDGTRLSIL.

This clonotype has at least ten counts. The chain joins TRBV18 to TRBJ2-4, with unresolved D. V dropped 2 bases and J dropped 9 bases, with 11 bases sitting between them. CDR3 length: 13 amino acids. Germline assignment: CDR1 KGHSH and CDR2 LQKENI. The CDR3 reads CASSPEPSAIQYF. CDR3 sequence (DNA): TGTGCCAGCTCACCAGAGCCCTCCGCCATTCAGTACTTC. Using reference TRBV18 and TRBJ2-4 for the parts outside the CDR3, the full variable domain is NAGVMQNPRHLVRRRGQEARLRCSPMKGHSHVYWYRQLPEEGLKFMVYLQKENIIDESGMPKERFSAEFPKEGPSILRIQQVVRGDSAAYFCASSPEPSAIQYFGAGTRLSVL.

This clonotype was seen at least ten times. The chain is built from TRBV30 and TRBJ1-5; 7 positions agree with TRBD1. Germline lookup yields CDR1 GTSNPN and CDR2 SVGIG (reference sequence). The CDR3 runs to 17 residues. V lost 5 bases to trimming and J lost 0 bases; unmatched junction nucleotides: 13. CDR3 in DNA: TGTGCCTGGGCGGACAGGACGAGAGGATATAGCAATCAGCCCCAGCATTTT. This encodes CAWADRTRGYSNQPQHF.

This clonotype appeared many times. V usage is TRBV29-1 and J usage is TRBJ2-3, with 8 bases lining up with TRBD1. Per the germline V gene, CDR1 is SQVTM and CDR2 is ANQGSEA. The CDR3 runs 14 residues. As DNA, the CDR3 is TGCACCGTCCGTCGACAGGGGAGGACAGATACGCAGTATTTT. This translates into CTVRRQGRTDTQYF.

This clonotype was counted ten times or more. The V call is TRBV7-9, the J call TRBJ2-1, with 9 bases matching TRBD1. The V segment lost 5 bases and the J segment 5 bases; nucleotides outside the gene matches: 13. Looked up from germline, CDR1 is SEHNR and CDR2 is FQNEAQ (reference sequence). The CDR3 consists of 17 residues. The CDR3 sequence: CASSRDREGLSHNEQFF. CDR3 nucleotide sequence: TGTGCCAGCAGCCGGGACAGGGAGGGTTTAAGCCACAATGAGCAGTTCTTC.

Details on this clonotype: Being one base from a much bigger clone, this may be a read error. The rearrangement uses TRBV20-1 and TRBJ2-7; D is uncertain. V was clipped by 3 bases and J by 8 bases, with 17 bases between them. The CDR3 totals 13 residues. Germline V CDR1 and CDR2: DFQATT, SNEGSKA (reference sequence). CDR3 nucleotide sequence: TGCAGTGCTAGGACTTACCTCTCTTACAAGCAGTACTTC. This codes for CSARTYLSYKQYF.